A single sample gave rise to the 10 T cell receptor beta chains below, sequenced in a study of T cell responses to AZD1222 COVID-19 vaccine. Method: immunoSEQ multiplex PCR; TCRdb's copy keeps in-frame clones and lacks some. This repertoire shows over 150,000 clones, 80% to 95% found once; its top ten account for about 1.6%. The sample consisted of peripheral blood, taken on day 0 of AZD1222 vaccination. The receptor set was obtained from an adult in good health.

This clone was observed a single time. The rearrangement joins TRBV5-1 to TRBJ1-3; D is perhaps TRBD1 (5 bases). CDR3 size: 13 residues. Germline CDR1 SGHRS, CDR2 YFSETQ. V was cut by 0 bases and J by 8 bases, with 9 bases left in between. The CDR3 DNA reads TGCGCCAGCAGCTTGGGACAGTCGGACACCATATATTTT. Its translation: CASSLGQSDTIYF.

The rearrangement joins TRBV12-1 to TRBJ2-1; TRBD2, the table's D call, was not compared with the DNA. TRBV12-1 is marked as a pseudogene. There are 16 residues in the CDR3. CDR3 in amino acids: CASSFEWDSLYNEQFF. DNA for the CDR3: TGTGCCAGCAGCTTTGAATGGGACTCCCTGTACAATGAGCAGTTCTTC.

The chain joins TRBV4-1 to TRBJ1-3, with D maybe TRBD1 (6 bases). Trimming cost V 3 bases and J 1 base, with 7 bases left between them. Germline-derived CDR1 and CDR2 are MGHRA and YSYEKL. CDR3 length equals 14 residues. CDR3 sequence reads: CASSHQGSGNTIYF. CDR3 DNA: TGCGCCAGCAGCCACCAGGGGTCTGGAAACACCATATATTTT.

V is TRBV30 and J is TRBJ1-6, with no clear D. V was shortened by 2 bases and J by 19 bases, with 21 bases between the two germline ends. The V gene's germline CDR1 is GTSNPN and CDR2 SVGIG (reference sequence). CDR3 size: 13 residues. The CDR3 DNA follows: TGTGCCTGGAGTCCAAGTTCAGAGATGAGACCACACTTT. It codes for CAWSPSSEMRPHF.

CDR3 loop: CASSFGINSNQPQHF. The DNA for the CDR3 is TGTGCCAGCAGTTTTGGGATCAATAGCAATCAGCCCCAGCATTTT. The chain has TRBV27 and TRBJ1-5; D call uncertain. This CDR3 is built from 15 residues. Germline lookup yields CDR1 MNHEY and CDR2 SMNVEV (reference sequence). The V end lost 3 bases, the J end lost 0 bases, and 9 bases lay between the germline ends.

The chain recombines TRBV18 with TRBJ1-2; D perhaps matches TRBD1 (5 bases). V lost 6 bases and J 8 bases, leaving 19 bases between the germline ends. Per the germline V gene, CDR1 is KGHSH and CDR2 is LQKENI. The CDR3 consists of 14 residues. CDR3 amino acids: CASSTRGGTSGYTF. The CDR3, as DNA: TGTGCCAGCTCTACGCGAGGAGGGACGAGCGGCTACACCTTC.

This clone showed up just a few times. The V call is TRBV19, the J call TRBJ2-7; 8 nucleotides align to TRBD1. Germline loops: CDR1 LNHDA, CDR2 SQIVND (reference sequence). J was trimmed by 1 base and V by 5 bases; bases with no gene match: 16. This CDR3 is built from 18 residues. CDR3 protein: CASSPGQGRGRASYEQYF. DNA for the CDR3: TGTGCCAGTAGTCCCGGACAGGGCAGAGGTCGGGCATCCTACGAGCAGTACTTC.

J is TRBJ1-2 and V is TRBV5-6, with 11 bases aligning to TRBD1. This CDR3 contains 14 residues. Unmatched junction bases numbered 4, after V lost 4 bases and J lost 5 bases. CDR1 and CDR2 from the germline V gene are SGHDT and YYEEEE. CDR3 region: CASSGDRGVYGYTF. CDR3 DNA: TGTGCCAGCAGCGGGGACAGGGGGGTTTATGGCTACACCTTC. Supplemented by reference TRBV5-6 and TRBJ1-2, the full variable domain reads DAGVTQSPTHLIKTRGQQVTLRCSPKSGHDTVSWYQQALGQGPQFIFQYYEEEERQRGNFPDRFSGHQFPNYSSELNVNALLLGDSALYLCASSGDRGVYGYTFGSGTRLTVV.

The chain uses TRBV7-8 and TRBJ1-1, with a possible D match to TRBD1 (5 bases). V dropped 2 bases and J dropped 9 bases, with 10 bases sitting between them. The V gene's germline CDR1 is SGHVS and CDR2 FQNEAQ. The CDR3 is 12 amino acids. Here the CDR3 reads CASSLFQGKAFF. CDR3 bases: TGTGCCAGCAGCTTATTCCAGGGAAAAGCTTTCTTT.

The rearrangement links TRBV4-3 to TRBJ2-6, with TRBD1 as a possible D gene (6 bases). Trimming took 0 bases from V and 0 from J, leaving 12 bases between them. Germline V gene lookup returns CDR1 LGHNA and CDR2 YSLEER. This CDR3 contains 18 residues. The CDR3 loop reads CASSQEQGFYSGANVLTF. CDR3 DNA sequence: TGCGCCAGCAGCCAAGAACAGGGCTTCTACTCTGGGGCCAACGTCCTGACTTTC.